This T cell receptor beta chain stems from a study of shared clonotypes between healthy human individuals. V lost 1 base, J lost 11 bases, and 11 bases stayed unmatched. The CDR3 is 14 residues long. Germline CDR1 SGHNT, CDR2 YYREEE (reference sequence). Clones were sequenced by immunoSEQ multiplex PCR, and TCRdb holds only the in-frame ones, with some missing. The data show a few million clones, approximately 90% seen once. On this clone itself: Other DNA sequences in this sample translate to the same CDR3.

Sequencing was done on a sample of naive CD4+ T cells sorted from blood. Subset: CD45RA+ positively selected. The sequence derives from a man aged 18-30 years in good health. The genes are TRBV5-4 and TRBJ1-2; TRBD1 agrees at 7 bases. This chain's CDR3 is CASSLKGGVRGYTF. CDR3 in DNA: TGTGCCAGCAGCTTGAAAGGGGGCGTCCGTGGTTACACCTTC.